The rows below give T cell receptor beta chains drawn from one sample of a study of T cell changes during pregnancy in multiple sclerosis. The table came from immunoSEQ multiplex PCR; TCRdb's copy has only in-frame clones and leaves some out. The sample gives around 29,000 clones, roughly nine tenths of which show up once; roughly 5.8% is in the top ten. Sequences were derived from CD8+ T cells from peripheral blood mononuclear cells, sampled before pregnancy. The origin of the receptors is a female donor with multiple sclerosis, enrolled in a pregnancy study. CDR3s include the opening cysteine and the closing phenylalanine or tryptophan. Each record gives: CDR3 DNA, CDR3 protein, D gene, V gene, J gene, clone size. D genes are given only for firm matches. Rows give clone size only sometimes, using once, few, many, or a class for an expanded clone.

CDR3nt: TGTGCCAGCAGTAGCAGGGTACGCCTCCCCAATGAGCAGTTCTTC
CDR3aa: CASSSRVRLPNEQFF
d_gene: NA
v_gene: TRBV28
j_gene: TRBJ2-1
abundance: NA

CDR3nt: TGTGCCAGCAGTGAAGTGGGAGTCGGGAAACAGCCCCAGCATTTT
CDR3aa: CASSEVGVGKQPQHF
d_gene: NA
v_gene: TRBV6-1
j_gene: TRBJ1-5
abundance: once

CDR3nt: TGCAGCGTTGAAGCCGAGGGGGCGCGGTACGAGCAGTACTTC
CDR3aa: CSVEAEGARYEQYF
d_gene: TRBD1
v_gene: TRBV29-1
j_gene: TRBJ2-7
abundance: NA

CDR3nt: TGTGCCAGCAGCGTCGAAGCGGCGTTTTCCTACGAGCAGTACTTC
CDR3aa: CASSVEAAFSYEQYF
d_gene: NA
v_gene: TRBV9
j_gene: TRBJ2-7
abundance: NA

CDR3nt: TGCGCCAGCAGCCAAGTCTTGGCGGGGGGAGAACAAGAGACCCAGTACTTC
CDR3aa: CASSQVLAGGEQETQYF
d_gene: TRBD2
v_gene: TRBV4-1
j_gene: TRBJ2-5
abundance: NA

CDR3nt: TGTGCCAGCAGCCCGAGTGACTACGAGCAGTACTTC
CDR3aa: CASSPSDYEQYF
d_gene: NA
v_gene: TRBV11-2
j_gene: TRBJ2-7
abundance: NA

CDR3nt: TGTGCCAGCAGCGTAGGGCAAGGGGGTAATCAGCCCCAGCATTTT
CDR3aa: CASSVGQGGNQPQHF
d_gene: NA
v_gene: TRBV9
j_gene: TRBJ1-5
abundance: NA

CDR3nt: TGTGCCAGCAGTTTAGACACGTCCTACGAGCAGTACTTC
CDR3aa: CASSLDTSYEQYF
d_gene: NA
v_gene: TRBV27
j_gene: TRBJ2-7
abundance: NA

CDR3nt: TGTGCCAGCAGCGCTCAGGGGGGCGGAAACACTGAAGCTTTCTTT
CDR3aa: CASSAQGGGNTEAFF
d_gene: TRBD1
v_gene: TRBV9
j_gene: TRBJ1-1
abundance: NA

CDR3nt: TGCGCCAGCAGCCAGGGGAGGGACTACGAGCAGTACTTC
CDR3aa: CASSQGRDYEQYF
d_gene: NA
v_gene: TRBV10-1
j_gene: TRBJ2-7
abundance: NA

CDR3nt: TGTGCCAGCTCACCAGAGAGGTACAATGAGCAGTTCTTC
CDR3aa: CASSPERYNEQFF
d_gene: NA
v_gene: TRBV18
j_gene: TRBJ2-1
abundance: NA

CDR3nt: TGTGCCAGCAGTGATTTAGCGGGAGGGCCAGATACGCAGTATTTT
CDR3aa: CASSDLAGGPDTQYF
d_gene: TRBD2
v_gene: TRBV6-1
j_gene: TRBJ2-3
abundance: NA

CDR3nt: TGTGCCAGCAGCCCCAACGAGGGCAAGAGTTACAATCAGCCCCAGCATTTT
CDR3aa: CASSPNEGKSYNQPQHF
d_gene: NA
v_gene: TRBV28
j_gene: TRBJ1-5
abundance: NA

CDR3nt: TGCGCCAGCAGTCAACACACGGACAGCTACAATGAGCAGTTCTTC
CDR3aa: CASSQHTDSYNEQFF
d_gene: NA
v_gene: TRBV23-1
j_gene: TRBJ2-1
abundance: NA

CDR3nt: TGTGCCAGCAGTAAGACAGGGAGAGATCAGCCCCAGCATTTT
CDR3aa: CASSKTGRDQPQHF
d_gene: TRBD1
v_gene: TRBV27
j_gene: TRBJ1-5
abundance: NA

CDR3nt: TGTGCCAGCAGCTTACCTTGGGGGCAGGATGAAAAACTGTTTTTT
CDR3aa: CASSLPWGQDEKLFF
d_gene: NA
v_gene: TRBV7-9
j_gene: TRBJ1-4
abundance: NA

CDR3nt: TGTGCCAGCAGCCCCGACAGGGGGCAGAAGTATGGCTACACCTTC
CDR3aa: CASSPDRGQKYGYTF
d_gene: TRBD1
v_gene: TRBV27
j_gene: TRBJ1-2
abundance: NA

CDR3nt: TGTGCCTGGAGTCCAACGGGGCAGGGGGATCCCGCGGGCTACACCTTC
CDR3aa: CAWSPTGQGDPAGYTF
d_gene: TRBD1
v_gene: TRBV30
j_gene: TRBJ1-2
abundance: NA

CDR3nt: TGCAGCGTTGAAGATGGTGAGACAGGGCGAAAGTATGGCTACACCTTC
CDR3aa: CSVEDGETGRKYGYTF
d_gene: TRBD1
v_gene: TRBV29-1
j_gene: TRBJ1-2
abundance: NA

CDR3nt: TGCGCCAGCAGCCAAGATGGGGCACCCTCCCCCTACGAGCAGTACTTC
CDR3aa: CASSQDGAPSPYEQYF
d_gene: NA
v_gene: TRBV4-3
j_gene: TRBJ2-7
abundance: NA

CDR3nt: TGTGCCAGCAGAAGGGGACTAGCGGGACCAGATACGCAGTATTTT
CDR3aa: CASRRGLAGPDTQYF
d_gene: TRBD2
v_gene: TRBV7-9
j_gene: TRBJ2-3
abundance: NA

CDR3nt: TGTGCCAGCAGCTTGCTGGCGGGCCGTGGCAATGAGCAGTTCTTC
CDR3aa: CASSLLAGRGNEQFF
d_gene: NA
v_gene: TRBV11-3
j_gene: TRBJ2-1
abundance: once